This paragraph covers one T cell receptor (beta chain) sequence. The sample originates from a study of OX40 agonist ivuxolimab in advanced cancers. Looking at the study overall: Patients undergoing dose escalation presented with hepatocellular carcinoma, melanoma, renal cell or head and neck cancer.

The assay was immunoSEQ multiplex PCR, and TCRdb's table has in-frame clones only and misses some. The table records roughly 65,000 clones, roughly 89% of them present only once. V was pared by 1 base and J by 2 bases, with 8 bases between. The germline V gene encodes CDR1 SGDLS and CDR2 YYNGEE. CDR3 length: 14 residues. This specimen consisted of CD4+ or CD8+ T cells sorted from blood, obtained in a trial of the OX40 agonist ivuxolimab. The genes are TRBV9 and TRBJ2-3; D unresolved. The receptor was derived from an adult with an advanced solid tumor such as melanoma, head and neck, liver or kidney cancer. The CDR3 region is CASSVRGVTDTQYF. CDR3 DNA: TGTGCCAGCAGCGTACGAGGTGTCACAGATACGCAGTATTTT. Complete variable domain (other parts from reference TRBV9 and TRBJ2-3): DSGVTQTPKHLITATGQRVTLRCSPRSGDLSVYWYQQSLDQGLQFLIQYYNGEERAKGNILERFSAQQFPDLHSELNLSSLELGDSALYFCASSVRGVTDTQYFGPGTRLTVL.